A selection of T cell receptor beta chains follows, all from one sample in a study of cytomegalovirus exposure and HLA in healthy donors. Sequenced by immunoSEQ multiplex PCR; TCRdb stores in-frame clones only, minus some. The sample shows some 140,000 clones, approximately 80% of them seen only once. The sample consisted of PBMCs. The receptor set was obtained from a woman between 50 and 59 years old in good health and CMV-seropositive. Each CDR3 is given with its conserved first and last residue. D genes are given only for firm matches. Clone size is stated in some rows and not others, as once, few, many or a class when expanded.

J,V,D,size,DNA,CDR3
TRBJ1-2,TRBV6-5,TRBD1,.,TGTGCCAGCACCGAGACAGGGAACTATGGCTACACCTTC,CASTETGNYGYTF
TRBJ1-2,TRBV9,TRBD1,.,TGTGCCAGCAGCGGAAGACAGGGTTGGAACTATGGCTACACCTTC,CASSGRQGWNYGYTF
TRBJ2-5,TRBV19,TRBD2,.,TGTGCCAGTAGTATCAGCGGGGGGCCCCAAGAGACCCAGTACTTC,CASSISGGPQETQYF
TRBJ2-3,TRBV7-2,TRBD1,.,TGTGCCGGGGACAGGGACACAGATACGCAGTATTTT,CAGDRDTDTQYF
TRBJ1-1,TRBV5-1,.,once,TGCGCCTCAAAAGCCGCGCTGAACACTGAAGCTTTCTTT,CASKAALNTEAFF
TRBJ2-3,TRBV25-1,TRBD1,.,TGTGCCAGCAGTGAACAGGGGGCGTCAGATACGCAGTATTTT,CASSEQGASDTQYF
TRBJ2-7,TRBV28,TRBD1,.,TGTGCCAGCACCCCGGGGGACAGGGCGTACGAGCAGTACTTC,CASTPGDRAYEQYF
TRBJ2-7,TRBV19,.,.,TGTGCCAGTAGTATAGATGCGGGTTACGAGCAGTACTTC,CASSIDAGYEQYF
TRBJ2-2,TRBV5-6,TRBD2,.,TGTGCCAGCAGCTGGGGACTAGACATAGACACCGGGGAGCTGTTTTTT,CASSWGLDIDTGELFF
TRBJ2-3,TRBV28,TRBD1,once,TGTGCCAGCAGTAGCCGGGACAGGACCACTCCTAGCACAGATACGCAGTATTTT,CASSSRDRTTPSTDTQYF
TRBJ2-7,TRBV19,TRBD1,.,TGTGCCAGTAGTATGGACAGGGCCAACGAGCAGTACTTC,CASSMDRANEQYF
TRBJ1-5,TRBV7-3,TRBD1,.,TGTGCCAGCAGCCCTCCGGGACAGGGTTATAGCAATCAGCCCCAGCATTTT,CASSPPGQGYSNQPQHF
TRBJ2-3,TRBV29-1,TRBD1,.,TGCAGCGTCCTTGGGACAGGGGACACAGATACGCAGTATTTT,CSVLGTGDTDTQYF
TRBJ2-2,TRBV7-2,.,.,TGTGCCAGCAGCTTAGTTAGAGGACGGACAGGGGAGCTGTTTTTT,CASSLVRGRTGELFF
TRBJ2-2,TRBV10-3,.,.,TGTGCCATCAGTGAGTCTCAGGGGTCCACCGGGGAGCTGTTTTTT,CAISESQGSTGELFF
TRBJ2-7,TRBV5-1,TRBD2,once,TGCGCCAGCAGCAATAGCGGGGGGGGTTTCGAGCAGTACTTC,CASSNSGGGFEQYF
TRBJ2-7,TRBV28,TRBD2,.,TGTGCCAGCAGTTTTATCCGGGGGGGCCGCGAGCAGTACTTC,CASSFIRGGREQYF
TRBJ1-1,TRBV5-1,.,.,TGCGCCAGCAGCCGATCACAAGAGAACACTGAAGCTTTCTTT,CASSRSQENTEAFF
TRBJ2-7,TRBV5-1,TRBD1,once,TGCGCCAGCAGCTTGGCGGGACAGGGGAACGAGCAGTACTTC,CASSLAGQGNEQYF
TRBJ2-1,TRBV7-9,.,.,TGTGCCAGCAGCCGGCCGGGGGACGATGAGCAGTTCTTC,CASSRPGDDEQFF
TRBJ2-5,TRBV18,TRBD2,.,TGTGCCAGCTCCCTCCGGACTAGCGGGGATAGGAAAGAGACCCAGTACTTC,CASSLRTSGDRKETQYF
TRBJ2-2,TRBV27,.,.,TGTGCCAGCAGTTTCGGGGTGAGGTCTACCGGGGAGCTGTTTTTT,CASSFGVRSTGELFF
TRBJ2-2,TRBV19,.,.,TGTGCCAGTAGTATGTTTACGGACTACACCGGGGAGCTGTTTTTT,CASSMFTDYTGELFF
TRBJ2-7,TRBV7-9,.,.,TGTGCCAGCAGCTTAGTCGACAGAAACGAGCAGTACTTC,CASSLVDRNEQYF
TRBJ1-1,TRBV6-5,TRBD1,.,TGTGCCAGCGGACAGGTGCTATTCACTGAAGCTTTCTTT,CASGQVLFTEAFF
TRBJ1-5,TRBV19,.,.,TGTGCCAGTAGTACGGGGGGTGCGTTTAGCAATCAGCCCCAGCATTTT,CASSTGGAFSNQPQHF
TRBJ2-1,TRBV10-2,TRBD2,few,TGCGCCAGGCCAGGGATAGCGGGGGAGAAATGCCTCTACAATGAGCAGTTCTTC,CARPGIAGEKCLYNEQFF
TRBJ1-1,TRBV5-6,.,.,TGTGCCAGCATTTTGCGGGGAGGGGAAGCTTTCTTT,CASILRGGEAFF
TRBJ1-2,TRBV7-9,TRBD1,few,TGTGCCAGCAGCTTAGACCTCCGGACAGGGGTCGATGGCTACACCTTC,CASSLDLRTGVDGYTF
TRBJ2-3,TRBV7-7,TRBD2,.,TGTGCTAGCAGCTCGGGACTAGCGGGGGGAGAGGATACGCAGTATTTT,CASSSGLAGGEDTQYF
TRBJ1-6,TRBV7-2,.,.,TGTGCCAGCAGCCCCGAGGAAACATTTTCCTATTCACCCCTCCACTTT,CASSPEETFSYSPLHF
TRBJ1-2,TRBV18,TRBD1,.,TGTGCCAGCTCACCCGTCCCGGGACAGGGGGCAATAGGGTATGGCTACACCTTC,CASSPVPGQGAIGYGYTF
TRBJ2-7,TRBV18,TRBD1,.,TGTGCCAGCTCACCAACCCCCGGGACAGGGGACGAGCAGTACTTC,CASSPTPGTGDEQYF
TRBJ1-6,TRBV6-4,.,.,TGTGCCGGGGGCGCGGGTAATTCACCCCTCCACTTT,CAGGAGNSPLHF
TRBJ1-5,TRBV5-1,.,once,TGCGCCAGCAGCTTGACAGCAGATCAGCCCCAGCATTTT,CASSLTADQPQHF
TRBJ2-5,TRBV7-8,.,.,TGTGCCAGCAGCGCCCGCGGGATTACTAATGAAGAGACCCAGTACTTC,CASSARGITNEETQYF
TRBJ1-1,TRBV6-1,.,.,TGTGCCAGCAGTGATCAAGGCAGGATGGACACTGAAGCTTTCTTT,CASSDQGRMDTEAFF
TRBJ1-1,TRBV5-4,TRBD1,.,TGTGCCAGCAGTGGACAGGGGATCACTGAAGCTTTCTTT,CASSGQGITEAFF
TRBJ2-7,TRBV9,TRBD1,.,TGTGCCAGCAGCGTCGGACAGGGAGAGGGGTACGAGCAGTACTTC,CASSVGQGEGYEQYF
TRBJ2-7,TRBV6-4,TRBD1,.,TGTGCCAGCGACCCCTTCGACAGGGCCTACGAGCAGTACTTC,CASDPFDRAYEQYF
TRBJ2-3,TRBV4-3,.,few,TGCGCCAGCAGCCAAGATCCGGGGGTCTTAGATACGCAGTATTTT,CASSQDPGVLDTQYF